Below, 32 T cell receptor beta chains from the same sample are listed, as sequenced in a study of blood T cell repertoires in COVID-19. The method was immunoSEQ multiplex PCR; TCRdb's version includes in-frame clones alone and lacks a portion of them. The sample yields about 220,000 clones, 86% seen once. Sequenced input: peripheral blood. The receptors shown here come from a woman in her forties or fifties with COVID-19, enrolled during active disease.

This chain uses TRBV4-1 with TRBJ1-1; D is possibly TRBD1 (5 bases). Germline V gene sequence: CDR1 MGHRA, CDR2 YSYEKL. This CDR3 comprises 13 residues. V lost 2 bases, J lost 7 bases, and 11 bases lay in between. The CDR3 region is CASSQTDSDEAFF. DNA for the CDR3: TGCGCCAGCAGCCAAACCGACAGCGATGAAGCTTTCTTT.

This chain joins TRBV11-2 and TRBJ2-1; 9 positions agree with TRBD2. Losses at the gene ends were 3 bases for V and 13 bases for J; bases not matched to a gene: 16. CDR1 is SGHAT and CDR2 is FQNNGV in the germline V gene. The CDR3 spans 16 residues. CDR3 DNA sequence: TGTGCCAGCAGCTTGATCGGGGGTGCGGGGGGGTATCCCCAGTTCTTC. As protein: CASSLIGGAGGYPQFF.

The chain uses TRBV3-1 (or the pseudogene TRBV3-2) and TRBJ2-5, with TRBD1 matching over 8 bases. CDR1 is LGHDT, CDR2 YNNKEL, per germline (reference sequence). Trimming removed 2 bases from V and 2 bases from J; junction bases left unmatched: 4. The CDR3 length is 15 residues. The CDR3 loop reads CASSQRGTGQETQYF. The CDR3 DNA reads TGTGCCAGCAGCCAACGCGGGACAGGACAAGAGACCCAGTACTTC.

CDR3 region: CASSQVGAAGGYTF. CDR3 in DNA: TGTGCCAGCAGCCAAGTTGGGGCAGCGGGAGGCTACACCTTC. The chain uses TRBV3-1 (or the pseudogene TRBV3-2) and TRBJ1-2; perhaps TRBD1 as D (5 bases). Germline CDR1 reads LGHDT; CDR2 reads YNNKEL (reference sequence). The V end was cut by 1 base, the J end by 8 bases, with 14 bases between. The CDR3 length is 14 residues.

In the case of this clone: Other DNA sequences within the sample encode an identical CDR3. The rearrangement links TRBV15 to TRBJ1-5; 10 nucleotides line up with TRBD1. Trimming at V came to 5 bases and at J to 3 bases, leaving 4 bases not matched to a gene. Germline-derived CDR1 and CDR2 are LNHNV and YYDKDF (reference sequence). This CDR3 spans 15 amino acids. CDR3 coding DNA: TGTGCCACCAGCCGCGACAGGGGGCTCAATCAGCCCCAGCATTTT. Protein sequence: CATSRDRGLNQPQHF.

The V and J genes are TRBV7-2 and TRBJ1-2; 12 bases match TRBD1. Trimming removed 4 bases from V and 7 bases from J; junction bases left unmatched: 7. The CDR3 consists of 15 residues. Germline V CDR1 and CDR2: SGHTA, FQGNSA. This CDR3 reads CASSYRGQGAGGYTF. As DNA, the CDR3 is TGTGCCAGCAGCTACCGGGGACAGGGGGCAGGTGGCTACACCTTC.

V is TRBV19 and J is TRBJ2-2, with TRBD1 matching over 8 bases. CDR3 length equals 15 residues. Germline V lookup: CDR1 LNHDA, CDR2 SQIVND (reference sequence). The V segment lost 7 bases and the J segment 2 bases; nucleotides outside the gene matches: 6. The CDR3 nucleotides read TGTGCCAGTACCTGGACAGGGCTAAACACCGGGGAGCTGTTTTTT. Its translation is CASTWTGLNTGELFF.

This clone was picked up one time. This rearrangement joins TRBV19 to TRBJ2-2; D is undetermined. CDR1 LNHDA and CDR2 SQIVND come from the germline V gene (reference sequence). Trimming pared 3 bases from V and 1 base from J, leaving 12 bases between. This CDR3 is 16 amino acids long. The DNA for the CDR3 is TGTGCCAGTAGTATGCGCAGGTCCCTGAACACCGGGGAGCTGTTTTTT. Amino acids: CASSMRRSLNTGELFF.

The chain is built from TRBV16 and TRBJ2-7; TRBD2 aligns across 11 bases. Looked up from germline, CDR1 is KGHSY and CDR2 is FQNENV. This CDR3 contains 17 residues. Germline trimming cut 2 bases from V and 2 bases from J; bases unmatched to any gene: 8. The CDR3 DNA sequence: TGTGCCAGCAGCCAAATAAACCCACTAGCGGGGGCCTACGAGCAGTACTTC. Protein sequence: CASSQINPLAGAYEQYF.

In DNA, the CDR3 is TGTGCCAGCTCACCCGCAGGGCAAGGAACTGAAGCTTTCTTT. This translates into CASSPAGQGTEAFF. The rearrangement links TRBV18 to TRBJ1-1; D may be TRBD1 (5 bases). V lost 3 bases and J lost 5, with 13 bases in between. Germline CDR1 reads KGHSH; CDR2 reads LQKENI. This CDR3 spans 14 amino acids.

This chain connects TRBV5-1 to TRBJ2-1; 11 bases are a match to TRBD2. J lost 1 base, V lost 0 bases, and 15 bases had no gene match. Germline V gene lookup returns CDR1 SGHRS and CDR2 YFSETQ. The CDR3 loop spans 21 amino acids. The CDR3 here is CASSLGPVPGLAAGSYNEQFF. CDR3 DNA: TGCGCCAGCAGCTTGGGACCTGTCCCGGGACTAGCGGCGGGGTCCTACAATGAGCAGTTCTTC. Full variable domain (outside the CDR3, taken from reference TRBV5-1 and TRBJ2-1): KAGVTQTPRYLIKTRGQQVTLSCSPISGHRSVSWYQQTPGQGLQFLFEYFSETQRNKGNFPGRFSGRQFSNSRSEMNVSTLELGDSALYLCASSLGPVPGLAAGSYNEQFFGPGTRLTVL.

This clone showed up just once. The chain couples TRBV19 to TRBJ2-3; D not certain. This CDR3 region has 13 residues. From germline, CDR1 is LNHDA and CDR2 SQIVND (reference sequence). Between the trimmed V and J ends, which lost 3 bases and 5 bases, there was a span of 9 bases. The CDR3 nucleotides are TGTGCCAGTAGTATGGGTAGCCTAGATACGCAGTATTTT. This gives the protein CASSMGSLDTQYF.

The chain uses TRBV3-1 (or the pseudogene TRBV3-2) and TRBJ1-4, with D maybe TRBD1 (5 bases). Trimming took off 3 bases at V and 7 bases at J, with 12 bases between the two ends. This CDR3 comprises 14 residues. CDR1 is LGHDT, CDR2 YNNKEL, per germline (reference sequence). The chain's CDR3 is CASSHQGFREKLFF. The CDR3 DNA follows: TGTGCCAGCAGCCATCAGGGTTTCCGTGAAAAACTGTTTTTT.

This chain links TRBV6-5 with TRBJ1-2; D is perhaps TRBD1 (5 bases). The CDR3 covers 12 residues. Germline values: CDR1 MNHEY, CDR2 SVGAGI. V was clipped by 7 bases and J by 4 bases, with 10 bases between them. CDR3 amino acids: CASTSGFYGYTF. The CDR3 DNA sequence: TGTGCCAGCACCTCAGGGTTCTATGGCTACACCTTC.

The chain is built from TRBV7-2 and TRBJ1-2; tentatively, D is TRBD1 (5 bases). Germline V gene data show CDR1 as SGHTA and CDR2 as FQGNSA. The CDR3 spans 14 residues. Trimming took 5 bases from V and 4 from J, leaving 14 bases between them. CDR3 in amino acids: CASSLIQGIYGYTF. CDR3 nucleotide sequence: TGTGCCAGCAGCCTAATCCAGGGTATCTATGGCTACACCTTC.

CDR3 region: CASSQLQGTSGGAVGEQFF. The CDR3 region has the DNA TGTGCCAGCAGCCAGTTACAGGGAACTAGCGGGGGGGCCGTCGGTGAGCAGTTCTTC. The rearrangement joins TRBV3-1 (or the pseudogene TRBV3-2) to TRBJ2-1; 13 nucleotides line up with TRBD2. The CDR3 is made up of 19 amino acids. Per germline, CDR1 LGHDT and CDR2 YNNKEL (reference sequence). V was pared by 3 bases and J by 9 bases, with 17 bases of the junction left unmatched.

The rearrangement uses TRBV2 and TRBJ1-2; tentatively, D is TRBD1 (6 bases). The CDR3 loop spans 18 amino acids. V was clipped by 8 bases and J by 6 bases, with 31 bases between them. CDR1 is SNHLY, CDR2 FYNNEI, per germline. The CDR3 DNA is TGTGCCAGCCTATACTCTTCTTATGGGAAGATGGACAGTCATGGCTACACCTTC. Translation: CASLYSSYGKMDSHGYTF.

This clone was observed many times. The rearrangement uses TRBV6-5 and TRBJ2-3, with 8 positions matching TRBD1. Germline V CDR1 and CDR2: MNHEY, SVGAGI. The ends lost 6 bases at V and 10 bases at J; junction bases unmatched: 15. The CDR3 has 15 residues. The DNA of the CDR3 is TGTGCCAGCAGCCCGACAGGGGCTTCAGCAGGGGCGCAGTATTTT. Translated, it gives CASSPTGASAGAQYF.

Comments on this clone: An end of the junction does not agree with germline; a read error may underlie this. As DNA, the CDR3 is TGTGCCAGCTCCCCACCGGGAGGCAAATATGGCTACACCTTC. Protein: CASSPPGGKYGYTF. The chain combines TRBV18 with TRBJ1-2; D remains unclear. Per the germline V gene, CDR1 is KGHSH and CDR2 is LQKENI. This CDR3 region has 14 residues.

The CDR3 protein is CASSYLGGYGYTF. The CDR3, as DNA: TGTGCCAGCAGTTACTTGGGGGGGTATGGCTACACCTTC. V usage is TRBV6-5 and J usage is TRBJ1-2; D perhaps matches TRBD1 (5 bases). V was cut by 1 base and J by 5 bases, with 8 bases left in between. The CDR3 has 13 amino acids. Germline values: CDR1 MNHEY, CDR2 SVGAGI.

This clone was picked up a small number of times. This chain joins TRBV2 and TRBJ1-1, with unresolved D. The germline V gene encodes CDR1 SNHLY and CDR2 FYNNEI. V lost 4 bases, J lost 2 bases, and 11 bases lay in between. This CDR3 contains 14 residues. As DNA, the CDR3 is TGTGCCAGCAGTGCCCGACTGACTAACACTGAAGCTTTCTTT. Protein product: CASSARLTNTEAFF.

The chain is built from TRBV30 and TRBJ1-1; weak D call: TRBD1 (5 bases). V dropped 1 base and J dropped 7 bases, with 10 bases sitting between them. Per the germline V gene, CDR1 is GTSNPN and CDR2 is SVGIG (reference sequence). This CDR3 comprises 12 residues. In DNA, the CDR3 is TGTGCCTGGAGTGGGGACTCTTTTGAAGCTTTCTTT. Encoded protein: CAWSGDSFEAFF.

Comment on this clone: This specimen includes other DNA sequences encoding the same CDR3. The V and J genes are TRBV19 and TRBJ1-2, with D unresolved. This CDR3 contains 13 residues. The germline CDR1 and CDR2 sequences are LNHDA and SQIVND (reference sequence). V gave up 0 bases and J gave up 7 bases, with 9 bases separating them. The CDR3 is CASSIDRGSGYTF. The CDR3 coding sequence is TGTGCCAGTAGTATAGATCGGGGATCTGGCTACACCTTC. Filled out from reference TRBV19 and TRBJ1-2, the complete variable domain reads DGGITQSPKYLFRKEGQNVTLSCEQNLNHDAMYWYRQDPGQGLRLIYYSQIVNDFQKGDIAEGYSVSREKKESFPLTVTSAQKNPTAFYLCASSIDRGSGYTFGSGTRLTVV.

The chain uses TRBV27 and TRBJ1-6; 8 bases agree with TRBD1. The J segment lost 9 bases and the V segment lost 7 bases, leaving 11 bases of the junction unmatched. The germline V gene has CDR1 MNHEY and CDR2 SMNVEV (reference sequence). CDR3 length: 15 residues. In DNA form, the CDR3 reads TGTGCCAGCAAAGGTGGGCAGGGGGCGAGTTCACCCCTCCACTTT. It encodes CASKGGQGASSPLHF.

This rearrangement joins TRBV27 to TRBJ2-3, with D perhaps matching TRBD2 (7 bases). Trimming left V 1 base short and J 1 base short, with 12 bases between. CDR3 length: 16 residues. Germline V lookup: CDR1 MNHEY, CDR2 SMNVEV (reference sequence). CDR3 sequence (DNA): TGTGCCAGCAGTTTATTAGGGGGGGCGGGCACAGATACGCAGTATTTT. Translated: CASSLLGGAGTDTQYF.

V usage is TRBV24-1 and J usage is TRBJ1-5; the D gene is possibly TRBD1 (6 bases). This CDR3 comprises 13 residues. V lost 10 bases and J lost 6, with 15 bases in between. Germline values: CDR1 KGHDR, CDR2 SFDVKD. CDR3 nucleotides: TGTGCCACGAAGTACAGGGTCGGTCAGCCCCAGCATTTT. Translated: CATKYRVGQPQHF.

The sample holds one count of this clone. The J gene is TRBJ2-5, the V gene TRBV3-1 (or the pseudogene TRBV3-2); 8 nucleotides agree with TRBD1. From germline, CDR1 is LGHDT and CDR2 YNNKEL (reference sequence). V lost 1 base to trimming and J lost 7 bases; unmatched junction nucleotides: 5. The CDR3 spans 14 residues. The CDR3 DNA reads TGTGCCAGCAGCCAAGGAGACAGGGGAGGGACCCAGTACTTC. This gives the protein CASSQGDRGGTQYF.

The chain recombines TRBV3-1 (or the pseudogene TRBV3-2) with TRBJ2-7, with 11 bases aligning to TRBD2. The CDR3 runs to 17 residues. The ends lost 0 bases at V and 2 bases at J; junction bases unmatched: 6. CDR1 and CDR2 (germline): LGHDT, YNNKEL (reference sequence). CDR3 nucleotide sequence: TGTGCCAGCAGCCAAGATCTGCGGGGACTAGCGGCCTACGAGCAGTACTTC. The encoded protein is CASSQDLRGLAAYEQYF.

This chain links TRBV11-2 with TRBJ2-1, with 9 bases fitting TRBD1. The CDR3 extends over 14 amino acids. V shed 4 bases and J 9 bases; nucleotides not matched to a gene: 7. Germline CDR1 is SGHAT and CDR2 is FQNNGV. The DNA for the CDR3 is TGTGCCAGCAGCTACGGGACAGGGAGGTTTGAGCAGTTCTTC. Translated: CASSYGTGRFEQFF.

This chain joins TRBV9 and TRBJ1-1; D gene unclear. CDR3 size: 12 residues. The V end was cut by 2 bases, the J end by 3 bases, with 5 bases between. Germline V gives CDR1 SGDLS, CDR2 YYNGEE. The CDR3 spells CASSVTDTEAFF. The DNA for the CDR3 is TGTGCCAGCAGCGTTACGGACACTGAAGCTTTCTTT.

V gene TRBV7-6 combines with J gene TRBJ1-4; no clear D. Germline lookup yields CDR1 SGHVS and CDR2 FNYEAQ. V shed 0 bases and J shed 8 bases, with 16 bases lying between them. The length of the CDR3 is 16 residues. In DNA, the CDR3 is TGTGCCAGCAGCTTAGCTGACCGAGGAGAATCAGAAAAACTGTTTTTT. As protein: CASSLADRGESEKLFF.

CDR3 protein: CASTGGGIDTEAFF. The CDR3 nucleotides read TGTGCCAGTACCGGGGGGGGGATTGACACTGAAGCTTTCTTT. The chain is built from TRBV19 and TRBJ1-1; D is perhaps TRBD1 (5 bases). Trimming took off 7 bases at V and 3 bases at J, with 15 bases between the two ends. This CDR3 has 14 residues. Germline assignment: CDR1 LNHDA and CDR2 SQIVND (reference sequence).